A single sample gave rise to the 16 T cell receptor beta chains below, sequenced in a study of post-analysis software for immune sequencing data. Study conclusions and caveats: TRBV5-6, TRBV5-1 and TRBV20-1 were among a few TRBV segments more frequent in patients than controls.

Presence of unique molecular identifiers characterized the TCR beta cDNA libraries. Using its own MiXCR run on the PCR reads, TCRdb lists one record per CDR3 protein. The sample records about 540,000 distinct CDR3 sequences, about a third being singletons. The antigens these receptors bind are not known. Sequencing input: blood. The source is a girl aged 2-17 years with multiple sclerosis.

The table lists this clonotype with a few counts. This chain uses TRBV12-3 or TRBV12-4 with TRBJ2-7, with no clear D. The CDR3 spans 13 residues. V gave up 7 bases and J gave up 0 bases, with 10 bases separating them. CDR3 DNA sequence: TGTGCCAGCACCGCTACTTCCTCCTACGAGCAGTACTTC. It is translated as CASTATSSYEQYF.

The table lists this clonotype with a few counts. The chain links TRBV5-1 to TRBJ1-2, with D possibly being TRBD1 (5 bases). The CDR3 loop spans 17 amino acids. The V end was cut by 4 bases, the J end by 6 bases, with 25 bases between. Germline assignment: CDR1 SGHRS and CDR2 YFSETQ. The DNA for the CDR3 is TGCGCCAGCAGCCCCGGCGCCGGTTTTAGTCTAGGGGATGGCTACACCTTC. It codes for CASSPGAGFSLGDGYTF. Full variable domain (missing parts from reference TRBV5-1 and TRBJ1-2): KAGVTQTPRYLIKTRGQQVTLSCSPISGHRSVSWYQQTPGQGLQFLFEYFSETQRNKGNFPGRFSGRQFSNSRSEMNVSTLELGDSALYLCASSPGAGFSLGDGYTFGSGTRLTVV.

CDR3 nucleotide sequence: TGTGCCAGCAGTTCACCCGCTAGACAGGGCCAAGAGACCCAGTACTTC. Its protein product is CASSSPARQGQETQYF. The chain links TRBV28 to TRBJ2-5; 7 nucleotides align to TRBD1. V shed 4 bases and J 1 base; nucleotides not matched to a gene: 9. The CDR3 runs to 16 residues. Looked up from germline, CDR1 is MDHEN and CDR2 is SYDVKM.

Only a few counts were recorded for this clonotype. This chain uses TRBV3-1 with TRBJ1-2, with no clear D. V lost 0 bases to trimming and J lost 0 bases, with 11 bases between them. The CDR3 loop spans 16 amino acids. Germline lookup yields CDR1 LGHDT and CDR2 YNNKEL (reference sequence). CDR3 region: CASSQDRTPSNYGYTF. As DNA, the CDR3 is TGTGCCAGCAGCCAAGACAGAACACCTTCTAACTATGGCTACACCTTC.

This clonotype was picked up a small number of times. This chain connects TRBV7-9 to TRBJ1-4; 8 nucleotides match TRBD1. The CDR3 is made up of 14 amino acids. Trimming removed 7 bases from V and 8 bases from J; junction bases left unmatched: 9. Germline assignment: CDR1 SEHNR and CDR2 FQNEAQ (reference sequence). The CDR3 is CASIPLTGEEKLFF. The CDR3, as DNA: TGTGCCAGCATCCCCCTGACAGGGGAGGAAAAACTGTTTTTT.

This rearrangement joins TRBV28 to TRBJ2-7, with D hard to call. The J call is doubtful: the DNA matches TRBJ2-5 better. This CDR3 spans 14 amino acids. CDR1 and CDR2 from the germline V gene are MDHEN and SYDVKM. The CDR3 DNA follows: TGTGCCAGCATCAAACTTGGGATCGGAGAGACCCAGTACTTC. Protein product: CASIKLGIGETQYF.

The chain is built from TRBV29-1 and TRBJ2-1; 10 nucleotides align to TRBD2. The ends lost 3 bases at V and 4 bases at J; junction bases unmatched: 6. From germline, CDR1 is SQVTM and CDR2 ANQGSEA. CDR3 length: 15 residues. CDR3 residues: CSVEASGGLYNEQFF. The CDR3 DNA is TGCAGCGTTGAGGCTAGCGGGGGCCTATACAATGAGCAGTTCTTC.

The chain recombines TRBV12-3 or TRBV12-4 with TRBJ1-5; D gene uncertain. V lost 4 bases and J lost 5, with 12 bases in between. This CDR3 has 14 amino acids. CDR3 region: CASSYRAPYQPQHF. CDR3 DNA: TGTGCCAGCAGTTACCGGGCCCCCTATCAGCCCCAGCATTTT.

This chain uses TRBV9 with TRBJ2-5; D possibly corresponds to TRBD2 (5 bases). The assigned J gene may be wrong: the sequence end matches TRBJ2-7 better. The germline CDR1 and CDR2 sequences are SGDLS and YYNGEE. The CDR3 consists of 13 residues. CDR3 DNA: TGTGCCAGCAGCGTAGACGTGGGAGACGAGCAGTACTTC. This codes for CASSVDVGDEQYF.

This chain uses TRBV7-9 with TRBJ1-1; D unclear. Germline CDR1 SEHNR, CDR2 FQNEAQ (reference sequence). The V end lost 5 bases, the J end lost 5 bases, and 12 bases lay between the germline ends. CDR3 length: 13 residues. CDR3 DNA: TGTGCCAGCAGCCCCCATGGAGAGACTGAAGCTTTCTTT. Its protein product is CASSPHGETEAFF.

The chain has TRBV7-8 and TRBJ2-5; D might be TRBD2 (6 bases). CDR1 and CDR2 from the germline V gene are SGHVS and FQNEAQ. V was pared by 1 base and J by 0 bases, with 12 bases between. CDR3 size: 16 residues. CDR3 in amino acids: CASSLDETRDQETQYF. The CDR3 coding sequence is TGTGCCAGCAGCTTAGACGAGACTAGAGACCAAGAGACCCAGTACTTC.

This chain connects TRBV28 to TRBJ2-1, with 11 bases fitting TRBD2. The CDR3 loop spans 15 amino acids. V shed 2 bases and J 5 bases; nucleotides not matched to a gene: 2. Germline V gene lookup returns CDR1 MDHEN and CDR2 SYDVKM. The CDR3 here is CASSLQTSGDNEQFF. In DNA, the CDR3 is TGTGCCAGCAGTTTACAGACTAGCGGGGACAATGAGCAGTTCTTC.

This clonotype turned up a few times. J is TRBJ1-1 and V is TRBV12-3 or TRBV12-4; possible D gene TRBD1, 5 bases. V shed 3 bases and J shed 5 bases, with 13 bases lying between them. The length of the CDR3 is 14 residues. The CDR3 region has the DNA TGTGCCAGCAGTTTCAGGGCCCGGGAAACTGAAGCTTTCTTT. Translating it yields CASSFRARETEAFF.

The V gene is TRBV5-6, the J gene TRBJ2-7; TRBD1 agrees at 9 bases. Germline CDR1 and CDR2: SGHDT and YYEEEE. V was pared by 1 base and J by 6 bases, with 8 bases of the junction left unmatched. This CDR3 has 15 residues. In DNA form, the CDR3 reads TGTGCCAGCAGCTTGTTCGGACAGGGGATGATCGAGCAGTACTTC. Its protein product is CASSLFGQGMIEQYF.

The CDR3 spells CASSQDRAHPLGYEQYF. In nucleotides, the CDR3 is TGCGCCAGCAGCCAAGACAGGGCCCATCCCCTCGGCTACGAGCAGTACTTC. The gene calls are TRBV4-1 and TRBJ2-7, with TRBD1 as a possible D gene (5 bases). The CDR3 spans 17 residues. Between the trimmed V and J ends, which lost 0 bases and 3 bases, there was a span of 18 bases. From germline, CDR1 is MGHRA and CDR2 YSYEKL.

This clonotype has more than one count but fewer than ten. The CDR3 DNA follows: TGCAGCGTTGAAGTAAGGCACCTAGGGAATGAGCAGTTCTTC. This encodes CSVEVRHLGNEQFF. The V call is TRBV29-1, the J call TRBJ2-1; D uncertain. The V end was cut by 1 base, the J end by 7 bases, with 14 bases between. Germline V gives CDR1 SQVTM, CDR2 ANQGSEA. The CDR3 is 14 amino acids.